Following are 21 T cell receptor beta chains from one sample sequenced in a study of T cell responses to AZD1222 COVID-19 vaccine. Repertoires were generated with immunoSEQ multiplex PCR, while TCRdb's copy carries only in-frame clones and drops some. The profile shows around 160,000 clones, 94% of them singletons. The material sequenced was peripheral blood, taken 28 days after the second AZD1222 dose. The receptor source for this set is an adult who received the AZD1222 COVID-19 vaccine.

The chain is built from TRBV7-2 and TRBJ1-2; weak D call: TRBD1 (5 bases). CDR1 is SGHTA and CDR2 is FQGNSA in the germline V gene. Trimming removed 4 bases at V and 11 bases at J, with 17 bases between. This CDR3 has 13 residues. Here the CDR3 reads CASSSLSRVWYTF. The CDR3 nucleotides are TGTGCCAGCAGCTCACTATCCAGGGTATGGTACACCTTC.

This rearrangement joins TRBV5-1 to TRBJ2-7; 13 bases fit TRBD2. Germline V gene sequence: CDR1 SGHRS, CDR2 YFSETQ. The CDR3 length is 20 residues. After removal of 0 bases from V and 0 bases from J, the junction contained 12 bases not matched to a gene. CDR3 nucleotides: TGCGCCAGCAGCTTGGGCCACCGGACTAGCGGGAGTGGTAGCTCCTACGAGCAGTACTTC. It translates to CASSLGHRTSGSGSSYEQYF.

V and J are TRBV5-6 and TRBJ2-1; 9 bases line up with TRBD2. The CDR3 length is 16 residues. The trim removed 1 base at V and 8 bases at J, leaving 10 bases unmatched. Germline assignment: CDR1 SGHDT and CDR2 YYEEEE. The CDR3 bases are TGTGCCAGCAGCTTGTTAGCGGGAGTAGGTTTGGATGAGCAGTTCTTC. Amino acid sequence: CASSLLAGVGLDEQFF.

The V call is TRBV19, the J call TRBJ2-3; D not certain. Trimming left V 5 bases short and J 3 bases short, with 3 bases between. This CDR3 has 11 amino acids. Germline V gene data show CDR1 as LNHDA and CDR2 as SQIVND (reference sequence). The CDR3 DNA reads TGTGCCAGTAGTCTAACAGATACGCAGTATTTT. Protein sequence: CASSLTDTQYF.

This chain joins TRBV7-9 and TRBJ1-3, with TRBD1 matching over 9 bases. V shed 4 bases and J 8 bases; nucleotides not matched to a gene: 9. Looked up from germline, CDR1 is SEHNR and CDR2 is FQNEAQ (reference sequence). CDR3 size: 15 residues. Here the CDR3 DNA reads TGTGCCAGCAGCTCTGGGGACAGGGATAGGCACACCATATATTTT. Translating it yields CASSSGDRDRHTIYF.

The chain employs TRBV7-3 and TRBJ2-3; 13 nucleotides line up with TRBD2. Per the germline V gene, CDR1 is SGHTA and CDR2 is FQGTGA. CDR3 length: 17 residues. After removal of 5 bases from V and 0 bases from J, the junction contained 5 bases not matched to a gene. The DNA for the CDR3 is TGTGCCAGCAGCACCGGACTAGCGGGAGTGAGCACAGATACGCAGTATTTT. This translates into CASSTGLAGVSTDTQYF.

This clone has only a few counts. The chain joins TRBV3-1 (or the pseudogene TRBV3-2) to TRBJ2-2; no reliable D call. The V end was cut by 1 base, the J end by 4 bases, with 4 bases between. Germline CDR1 LGHDT, CDR2 YNNKEL (reference sequence). The CDR3 totals 13 residues. Here the CDR3 DNA reads TGTGCCAGCAGCCAAGCTAGCACCGGGGAGCTGTTTTTT. This gives the protein CASSQASTGELFF.

V and J are TRBV7-9 and TRBJ1-4; D perhaps matches TRBD1 (6 bases). The CDR3 runs 16 residues. Trimming pared 5 bases from V and 2 bases from J, leaving 15 bases between. CDR1 and CDR2 (germline): SEHNR, FQNEAQ (reference sequence). DNA of the CDR3: TGTGCCAGCAGCAAAGGAGGGGGTTCCACTAATGAAAAACTGTTTTTT. As protein: CASSKGGGSTNEKLFF.

The chain employs TRBV9 and TRBJ1-2; D unclear. The CDR3 runs to 14 residues. Trimming removed 2 bases at V and 5 bases at J, with 13 bases between. CDR1 is SGDLS and CDR2 is YYNGEE in the germline V gene. CDR3 in amino acids: CASSVEPDGYGYTF. Here the CDR3 DNA reads TGTGCCAGCAGCGTGGAACCGGACGGATATGGCTACACCTTC.

This chain links TRBV11-2 with TRBJ2-1; no firm D call. V was shortened by 4 bases and J by 10 bases, with 20 bases between the two germline ends. The CDR3 spans 15 residues. CDR1 and CDR2 from the germline V gene are SGHAT and FQNNGV. The CDR3 sequence: CASSSPILANREQFF. In DNA, the CDR3 is TGTGCCAGCAGCTCCCCTATACTGGCAAATCGCGAGCAGTTCTTC. Full variable domain (missing parts from reference TRBV11-2 and TRBJ2-1): EAGVAQSPRYKIIEKRQSVAFWCNPISGHATLYWYQQILGQGPKLLIQFQNNGVVDDSQLPKDRFSAERLKGVDSTLKIQPAKLEDSAVYLCASSSPILANREQFFGPGTRLTVL.

The chain recombines TRBV2 with TRBJ2-1; weak D call: TRBD1 (5 bases). Trimming took off 5 bases at V and 7 bases at J, with 12 bases between the two ends. Germline assignment: CDR1 SNHLY and CDR2 FYNNEI. This CDR3 region has 13 residues. CDR3 region: CASSIQGGNEQFF. The CDR3 nucleotides are TGTGCCAGCAGTATCCAGGGTGGGAATGAGCAGTTCTTC.

The chain recombines TRBV18 with TRBJ1-2; D perhaps matches TRBD1 (6 bases). The V gene's germline CDR1 is KGHSH and CDR2 LQKENI. Deletions cut 2 bases from V and 5 bases from J, with 18 bases between. The CDR3 has 16 residues. CDR3: CASSPRQDDFGYGYTF. In DNA form, the CDR3 reads TGTGCCAGCTCACCAAGACAGGATGACTTTGGGTATGGCTACACCTTC.

V and J are TRBV7-8 and TRBJ1-1; tentatively, D is TRBD1 (6 bases). The CDR3 extends over 16 amino acids. Germline V gene data show CDR1 as SGHVS and CDR2 as FQNEAQ. V was pared by 5 bases and J by 10 bases, with 26 bases between. CDR3 coding DNA: TGTGCCAGCAGCCCCACTCCCCTCATGGGGGGCGGTGGAGCTTTCTTT. It is translated as CASSPTPLMGGGGAFF. Together with reference TRBV7-8 and TRBJ1-1, the CDR3 gives the full variable domain: GAGVSQSPRYKVAKRGQDVALRCDPISGHVSLFWYQQALGQGPEFLTYFQNEAQLDKSGLPSDRFFAERPEGSVSTLKIQRTQQEDSAVYLCASSPTPLMGGGGAFFGQGTRLTVV.

The chain couples TRBV5-1 to TRBJ1-1, with 10 bases identical to TRBD1. V dropped 4 bases and J dropped 4; count of bases not matched to a gene: 7. The germline gives CDR1 SGHRS, CDR2 YFSETQ. The CDR3 is 15 amino acids. The DNA of the CDR3 is TGCGCCAGCAGCCCTAAGACAGGGGGCATCACTGAAGCTTTCTTT. Translated: CASSPKTGGITEAFF.

The rearrangement uses TRBV7-9 and TRBJ2-7; 9 bases are a match to TRBD2. Germline CDR1 is SEHNR and CDR2 is FQNEAQ (reference sequence). Losses at the gene ends were 4 bases for V and 4 bases for J; bases not matched to a gene: 8. This CDR3 has 15 residues. CDR3 sequence (DNA): TGTGCCAGCAGCTATATTAGCGGGAGATGGTACGAGCAGTACTTC. Encoded protein: CASSYISGRWYEQYF.

The V and J genes are TRBV5-6 and TRBJ2-7; D unclear. Germline values: CDR1 SGHDT, CDR2 YYEEEE. V lost 4 bases to trimming and J lost 2 bases, with 10 bases between them. This CDR3 is 13 amino acids long. The CDR3 sequence: CASSVGQTYEQYF. The CDR3 bases are TGTGCCAGCAGCGTCGGTCAAACCTACGAGCAGTACTTC. Together with reference TRBV5-6 and TRBJ2-7, the CDR3 gives the full variable domain: DAGVTQSPTHLIKTRGQQVTLRCSPKSGHDTVSWYQQALGQGPQFIFQYYEEEERQRGNFPDRFSGHQFPNYSSELNVNALLLGDSALYLCASSVGQTYEQYFGPGTRLTVT.

This rearrangement joins TRBV11-2 to TRBJ2-7; possible D gene TRBD2, 5 bases. The CDR3 covers 15 residues. Germline lookup yields CDR1 SGHAT and CDR2 FQNNGV. The ends were cut back, 1 base at V and 0 bases at J, with 10 bases in the middle. In DNA, the CDR3 is TGTGCCAGCAGCTTAGTATTAGGGAGCTCCTACGAGCAGTACTTC. This gives the protein CASSLVLGSSYEQYF.

This chain joins TRBV2 and TRBJ1-6, with 7 positions matching TRBD1. Germline values: CDR1 SNHLY, CDR2 FYNNEI. Unmatched junction bases numbered 7, after V lost 5 bases and J lost 3 bases. This CDR3 has 16 residues. CDR3 bases: TGTGCCAGCAGTCCAGGGGGATCGGACTATAATTCACCCCTCCACTTT. Protein: CASSPGGSDYNSPLHF.

V and J are TRBV6-2 or TRBV6-3 and TRBJ2-3; D is perhaps TRBD2 (6 bases). The CDR3 runs to 16 residues. V gave up 2 bases and J gave up 7 bases, with 19 bases separating them. Germline assignment: CDR1 MNHEY and CDR2 SVGEGT. CDR3 protein: CASSYAPRDPSNTQYF. CDR3 DNA sequence: TGTGCCAGCAGTTACGCGCCGCGGGACCCCTCGAATACGCAGTATTTT.

V gene TRBV11-2 combines with J gene TRBJ1-1; D gene unclear. CDR1 is SGHAT, CDR2 FQNNGV, per germline. CDR3 length equals 13 residues. The V end lost 1 base, the J end lost 1 base, and 4 bases lay between the germline ends. The CDR3 loop is CASSLGGNTEAFF. The CDR3 DNA is TGTGCCAGCAGCTTAGGGGGGAACACTGAAGCTTTCTTT. The entire variable domain, with the rest obtained from reference TRBV11-2 and TRBJ1-1, is as follows: EAGVAQSPRYKIIEKRQSVAFWCNPISGHATLYWYQQILGQGPKLLIQFQNNGVVDDSQLPKDRFSAERLKGVDSTLKIQPAKLEDSAVYLCASSLGGNTEAFFGQGTRLTVV.

This chain connects TRBV4-2 to TRBJ1-3; 7 nucleotides line up with TRBD1. The CDR3 spans 17 residues. The J segment lost 0 bases and the V segment lost 4 bases, leaving 9 bases of the junction unmatched. Per germline, CDR1 LGHNA and CDR2 YNFKEQ. The CDR3 is CASSLPQGISSGNTIYF. The CDR3, as DNA: TGTGCCAGCAGCCTACCACAGGGGATCTCCTCTGGAAACACCATATATTTT.